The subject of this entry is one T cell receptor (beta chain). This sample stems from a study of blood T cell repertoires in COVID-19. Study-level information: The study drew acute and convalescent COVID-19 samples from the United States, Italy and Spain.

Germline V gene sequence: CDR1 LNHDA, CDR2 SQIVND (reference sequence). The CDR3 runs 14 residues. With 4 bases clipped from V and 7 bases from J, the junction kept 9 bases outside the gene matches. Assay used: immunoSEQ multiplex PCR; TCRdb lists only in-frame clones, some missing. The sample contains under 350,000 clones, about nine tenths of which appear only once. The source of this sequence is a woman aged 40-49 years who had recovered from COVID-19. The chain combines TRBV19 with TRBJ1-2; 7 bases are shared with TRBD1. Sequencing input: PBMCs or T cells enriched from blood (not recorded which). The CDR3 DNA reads TGTGCCAGTAGTACAGGACAGGTCCTTGCTGGCTACACCTTC. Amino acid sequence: CASSTGQVLAGYTF.